This T cell receptor beta chain was sequenced for a study of molecular identifiers for immune sequencing clone quantification. Overall study results and limits: Identical barcode-sharing TCR molecules could lead to underestimated sizes for highly expanded clones. Clones above 20 RNA copies contained over 97% of effector molecules and under 1% of naive molecules. Detecting spiked Jurkat TCR RNA from one cell among about 910,000 naive cells was reportedly possible.

TCRdb redid the calling of the PCR reads with MiXCR, one entry per CDR3 protein. The sample holds about 500,000 distinct CDR3 sequences, over 20% seen once. This clonotype turned up a few times. Its target is unknown. CDR3 length: 14 residues. The J segment lost 2 bases and the V segment lost 7 bases, leaving 6 bases of the junction unmatched. Per the germline V gene, CDR1 is MNHNS and CDR2 is SASEGT. The sample was naive CD8+ T cells from blood, with Jurkat cell RNA spiked in. Regarding subset: FACS-sorted CD8+CD4-CCR7+CD45RA+ naive T cells. This TCR was recovered from a human donor in good health. Some libraries in this study had Jurkat cell RNA spiked in. V and J are TRBV6-1 and TRBJ2-3, with 7 bases that match TRBD1. DNA of the CDR3: TGTGCCAGCAAAGGGGACAGATACACAGATACGCAGTATTTT. Its translation is CASKGDRYTDTQYF.